The T cell receptor beta chain under discussion was sequenced for a study of human T cells and chemical hapten exposure. Study as a whole: Largely, small differences in pooled library volume made per-sample TCR yields vary.

Each cDNA molecule in the library carried unique molecular identifiers. A single record per CDR3 protein comes from TCRdb applying MiXCR to the reads. The sample contains 100,000 to 150,000 distinct CDR3 sequences, 6.5% to 10% of which appear only once. Trimming pared 5 bases from V and 4 bases from J, leaving 15 bases between. This CDR3 has 14 amino acids. Total RNA was extracted from unfractionated whole blood. The sequenced material came from whole blood. This chain joins TRBV12-3 or TRBV12-4 and TRBJ2-7; no firm D call. The sequence came from a human donor in good health. Some clones in this sample may be carry-over from other donors' samples. CDR3 protein: CASSTKPASYEQYF. CDR3 nucleotides: TGTGCCAGCAGTACGAAACCGGCTTCGTACGAGCAGTACTTC.